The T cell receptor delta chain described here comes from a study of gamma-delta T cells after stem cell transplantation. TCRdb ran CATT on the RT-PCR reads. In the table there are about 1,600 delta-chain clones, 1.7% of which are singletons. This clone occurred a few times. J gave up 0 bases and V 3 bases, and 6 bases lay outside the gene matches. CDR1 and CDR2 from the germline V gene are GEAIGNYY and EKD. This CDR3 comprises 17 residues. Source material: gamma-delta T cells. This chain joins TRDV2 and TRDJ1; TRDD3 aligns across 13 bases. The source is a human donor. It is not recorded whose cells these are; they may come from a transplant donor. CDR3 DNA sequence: TGTGCCTGTGACCCCTTACTGGGGGATACGCACACCGATAAACTCATCTTT. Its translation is CACDPLLGDTHTDKLIF.